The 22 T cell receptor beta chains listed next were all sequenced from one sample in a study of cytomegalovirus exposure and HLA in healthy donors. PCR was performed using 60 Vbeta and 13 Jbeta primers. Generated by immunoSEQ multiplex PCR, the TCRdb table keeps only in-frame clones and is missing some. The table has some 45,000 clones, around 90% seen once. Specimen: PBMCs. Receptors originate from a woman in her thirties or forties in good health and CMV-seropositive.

The CDR3 nucleotides are TGTGCCAGCCCCGGGACAGGAACGAACACTGAAGCTTTCTTT. The encoded protein is CASPGTGTNTEAFF. The chain uses TRBV28 and TRBJ1-1, with TRBD1 matching over 8 bases. V dropped 8 bases and J dropped 1; count of bases not matched to a gene: 6. Germline V CDR1 and CDR2: MDHEN, SYDVKM. The CDR3 length is 14 residues.

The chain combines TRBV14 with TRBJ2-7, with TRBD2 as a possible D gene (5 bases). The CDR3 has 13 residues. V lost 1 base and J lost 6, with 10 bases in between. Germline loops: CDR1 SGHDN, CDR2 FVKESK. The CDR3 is CASSQVHGGEQYF. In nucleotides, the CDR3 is TGTGCCAGCAGCCAAGTACACGGAGGCGAGCAGTACTTC. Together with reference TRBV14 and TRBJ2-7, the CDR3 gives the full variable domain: EAGVTQFPSHSVIEKGQTVTLRCDPISGHDNLYWYRRVMGKEIKFLLHFVKESKQDESGMPNNRFLAERTGGTYSTLKVQPAELEDSGVYFCASSQVHGGEQYFGPGTRLTVT.

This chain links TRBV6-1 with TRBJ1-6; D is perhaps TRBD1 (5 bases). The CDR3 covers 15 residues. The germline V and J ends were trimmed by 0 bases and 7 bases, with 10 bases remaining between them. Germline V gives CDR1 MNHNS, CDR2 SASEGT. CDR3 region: CASSEATVSNSPLHF. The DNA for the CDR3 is TGTGCCAGCAGTGAAGCGACAGTTTCCAATTCACCCCTCCACTTT.

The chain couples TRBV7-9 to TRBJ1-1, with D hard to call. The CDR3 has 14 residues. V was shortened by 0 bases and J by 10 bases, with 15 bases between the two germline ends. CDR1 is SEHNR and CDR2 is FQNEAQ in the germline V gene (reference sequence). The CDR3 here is CASSLAEGGLRAFF. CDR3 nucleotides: TGTGCCAGCAGCTTAGCGGAAGGAGGACTAAGAGCTTTCTTT. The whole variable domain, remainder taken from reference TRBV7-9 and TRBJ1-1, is DTGVSQNPRHKITKRGQNVTFRCDPISEHNRLYWYRQTLGQGPEFLTYFQNEAQLEKSRLLSDRFSAERPKGSFSTLEIQRTEQGDSAMYLCASSLAEGGLRAFFGQGTRLTVV.

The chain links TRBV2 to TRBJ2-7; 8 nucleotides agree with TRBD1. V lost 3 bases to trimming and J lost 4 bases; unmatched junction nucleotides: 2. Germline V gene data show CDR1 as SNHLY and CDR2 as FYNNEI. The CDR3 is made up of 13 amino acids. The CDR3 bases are TGTGCCAGCAGTGATCACAGGGGGTACGAGCAGTACTTC. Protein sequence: CASSDHRGYEQYF.

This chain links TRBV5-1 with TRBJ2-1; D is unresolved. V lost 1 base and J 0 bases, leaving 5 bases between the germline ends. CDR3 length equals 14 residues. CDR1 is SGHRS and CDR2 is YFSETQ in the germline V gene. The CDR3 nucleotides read TGCGCCAGCAGCTTGCACAGCTCCTACAATGAGCAGTTCTTC. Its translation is CASSLHSSYNEQFF.

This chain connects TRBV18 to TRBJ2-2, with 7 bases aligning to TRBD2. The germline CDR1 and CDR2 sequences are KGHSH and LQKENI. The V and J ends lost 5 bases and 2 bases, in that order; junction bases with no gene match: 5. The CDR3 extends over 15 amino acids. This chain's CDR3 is CASSSGTTNTGELFF. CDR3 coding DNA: TGTGCCAGCTCATCGGGGACTACCAACACCGGGGAGCTGTTTTTT.

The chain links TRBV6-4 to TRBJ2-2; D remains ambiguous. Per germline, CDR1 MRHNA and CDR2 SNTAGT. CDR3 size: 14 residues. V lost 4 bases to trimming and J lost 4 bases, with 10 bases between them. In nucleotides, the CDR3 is TGTGCCAGCAGTGCCAGCGCCAGCACCGGGGAGCTGTTTTTT. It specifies CASSASASTGELFF.

CDR3 residues: CASSLMGDSSGANVLTF. The CDR3 DNA reads TGTGCCAGCAGTTTAATGGGGGACAGCTCTGGGGCCAACGTCCTGACTTTC. The J gene is TRBJ2-6, the V gene TRBV27; 7 bases line up with TRBD1. The CDR3 has 17 residues. The V segment lost 2 bases and the J segment 0 bases; nucleotides outside the gene matches: 4. Per the germline V gene, CDR1 is MNHEY and CDR2 is SMNVEV (reference sequence).

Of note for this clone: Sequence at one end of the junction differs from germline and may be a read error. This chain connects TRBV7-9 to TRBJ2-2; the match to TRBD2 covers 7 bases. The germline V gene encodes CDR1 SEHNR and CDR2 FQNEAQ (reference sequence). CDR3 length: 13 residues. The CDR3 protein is CASSLKGSGEVFF. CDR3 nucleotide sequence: TGTGCCAGCAGCTTAAAGGGAAGCGGGGAGGTGTTTTTT.

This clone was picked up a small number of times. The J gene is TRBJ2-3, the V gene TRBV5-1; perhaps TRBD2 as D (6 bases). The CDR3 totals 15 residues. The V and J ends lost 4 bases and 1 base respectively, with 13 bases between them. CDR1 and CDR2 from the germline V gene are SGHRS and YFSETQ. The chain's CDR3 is CASSGGYLGTDTQYF. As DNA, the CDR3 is TGCGCCAGCAGCGGGGGGTATCTGGGCACAGATACGCAGTATTTT.

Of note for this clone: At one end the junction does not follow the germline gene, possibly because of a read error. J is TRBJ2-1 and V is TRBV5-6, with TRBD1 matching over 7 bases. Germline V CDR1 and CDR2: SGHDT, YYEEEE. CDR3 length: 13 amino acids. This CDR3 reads CASILTGHNEQFF. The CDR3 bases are TGTGCCAGCATCTTGACAGGGCACAATGAGCAGTTCTTC.

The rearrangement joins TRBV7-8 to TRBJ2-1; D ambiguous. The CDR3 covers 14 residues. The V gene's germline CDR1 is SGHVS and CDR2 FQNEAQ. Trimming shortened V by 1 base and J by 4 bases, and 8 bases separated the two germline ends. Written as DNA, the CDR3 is TGTGCCAGCAGCTTAGTGGCGGAGTACAATGAGCAGTTCTTC. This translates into CASSLVAEYNEQFF. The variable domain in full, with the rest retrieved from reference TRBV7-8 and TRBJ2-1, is GAGVSQSPRYKVAKRGQDVALRCDPISGHVSLFWYQQALGQGPEFLTYFQNEAQLDKSGLPSDRFFAERPEGSVSTLKIQRTQQEDSAVYLCASSLVAEYNEQFFGPGTRLTVL.

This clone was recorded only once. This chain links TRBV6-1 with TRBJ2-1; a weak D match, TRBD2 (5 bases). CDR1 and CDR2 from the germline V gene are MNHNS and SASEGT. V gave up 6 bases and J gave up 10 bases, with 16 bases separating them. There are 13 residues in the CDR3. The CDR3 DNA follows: TGTGCCAGCAGCCATATCTCGGAGGTGGAGCAGTTCTTC. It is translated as CASSHISEVEQFF.

CDR3: CASSQRTSGTYNEQFF. In nucleotides, the CDR3 is TGTGCCAGCAGTCAGAGGACTAGCGGGACTTACAATGAGCAGTTCTTC. The rearrangement uses TRBV2 and TRBJ2-1, with 12 bases lining up with TRBD2. With V trimmed by 5 bases and J by 4 bases, 6 bases remained unmatched. The CDR3 has 16 amino acids. The V gene's germline CDR1 is SNHLY and CDR2 FYNNEI. The full variable domain, with the rest looked up from reference TRBV2 and TRBJ2-1, is EPEVTQTPSHQVTQMGQEVILRCVPISNHLYFYWYRQILGQKVEFLVSFYNNEISEKSEIFDDQFSVERPDGSNFTLKIRSTKLEDSAMYFCASSQRTSGTYNEQFFGPGTRLTVL.

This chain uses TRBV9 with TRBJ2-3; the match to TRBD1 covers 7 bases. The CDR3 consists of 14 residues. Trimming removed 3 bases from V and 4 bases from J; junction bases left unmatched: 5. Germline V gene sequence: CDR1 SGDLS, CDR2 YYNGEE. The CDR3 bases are TGTGCCAGCAGCGCTCGACAGGGCCCAGATACGCAGTATTTT. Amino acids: CASSARQGPDTQYF. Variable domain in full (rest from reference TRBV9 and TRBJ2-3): DSGVTQTPKHLITATGQRVTLRCSPRSGDLSVYWYQQSLDQGLQFLIQYYNGEERAKGNILERFSAQQFPDLHSELNLSSLELGDSALYFCASSARQGPDTQYFGPGTRLTVL.

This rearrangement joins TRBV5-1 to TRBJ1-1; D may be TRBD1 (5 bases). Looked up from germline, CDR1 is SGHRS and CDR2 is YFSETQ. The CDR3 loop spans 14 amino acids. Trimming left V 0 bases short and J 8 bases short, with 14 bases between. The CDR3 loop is CASSLEGRVTEAFF. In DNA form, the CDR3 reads TGCGCCAGCAGCTTGGAGGGCAGGGTAACCGAAGCTTTCTTT. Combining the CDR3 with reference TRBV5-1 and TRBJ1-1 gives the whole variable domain KAGVTQTPRYLIKTRGQQVTLSCSPISGHRSVSWYQQTPGQGLQFLFEYFSETQRNKGNFPGRFSGRQFSNSRSEMNVSTLELGDSALYLCASSLEGRVTEAFFGQGTRLTVV.

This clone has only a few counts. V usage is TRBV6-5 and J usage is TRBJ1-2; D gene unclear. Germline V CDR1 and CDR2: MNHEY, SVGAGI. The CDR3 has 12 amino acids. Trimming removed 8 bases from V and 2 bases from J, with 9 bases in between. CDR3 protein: CASPGQNYGYTF. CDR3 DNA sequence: TGTGCCAGCCCGGGTCAAAACTATGGCTACACCTTC.

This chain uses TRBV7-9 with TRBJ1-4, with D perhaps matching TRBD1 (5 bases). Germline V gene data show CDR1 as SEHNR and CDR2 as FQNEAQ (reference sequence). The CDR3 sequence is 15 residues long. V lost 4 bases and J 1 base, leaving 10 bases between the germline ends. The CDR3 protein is CASSSGHQTNEKLFF. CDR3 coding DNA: TGTGCCAGCAGCTCCGGACATCAAACTAATGAAAAACTGTTTTTT.

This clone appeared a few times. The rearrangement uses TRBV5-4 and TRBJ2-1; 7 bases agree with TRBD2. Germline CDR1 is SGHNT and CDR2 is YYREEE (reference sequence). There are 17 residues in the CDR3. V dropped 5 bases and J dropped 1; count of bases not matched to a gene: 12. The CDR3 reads CASSENGLVGSYNEQFF. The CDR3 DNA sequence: TGTGCCAGCAGTGAGAATGGACTAGTCGGGTCCTACAATGAGCAGTTCTTC.

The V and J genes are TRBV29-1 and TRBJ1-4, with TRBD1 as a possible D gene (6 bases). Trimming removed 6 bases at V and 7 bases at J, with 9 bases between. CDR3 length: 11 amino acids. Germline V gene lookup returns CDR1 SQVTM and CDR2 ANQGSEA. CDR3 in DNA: TGCAGCGTGAGGACAGCTGAAAAACTGTTTTTT. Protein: CSVRTAEKLFF.

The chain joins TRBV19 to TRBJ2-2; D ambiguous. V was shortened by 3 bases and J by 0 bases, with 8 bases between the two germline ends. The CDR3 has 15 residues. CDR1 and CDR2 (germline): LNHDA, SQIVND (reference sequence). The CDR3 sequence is CASSMRSANTGELFF. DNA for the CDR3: TGTGCCAGTAGTATGAGGAGCGCGAACACCGGGGAGCTGTTTTTT.